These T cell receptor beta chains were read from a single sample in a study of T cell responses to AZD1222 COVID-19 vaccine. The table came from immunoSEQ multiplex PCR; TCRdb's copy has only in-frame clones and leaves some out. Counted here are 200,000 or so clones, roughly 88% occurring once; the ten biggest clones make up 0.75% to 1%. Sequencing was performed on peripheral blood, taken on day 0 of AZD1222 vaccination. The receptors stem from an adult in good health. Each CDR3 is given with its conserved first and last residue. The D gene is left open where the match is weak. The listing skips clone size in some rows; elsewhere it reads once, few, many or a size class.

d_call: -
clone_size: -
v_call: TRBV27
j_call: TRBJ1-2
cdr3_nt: TGTGCCAGCAGTTTAAGCCCTCGGACGGAGTATGGCTACACCTTC
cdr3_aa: CASSLSPRTEYGYTF

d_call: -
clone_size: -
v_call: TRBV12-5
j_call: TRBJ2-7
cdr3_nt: TGTGCTAGTGGCCCCGACGGCCTTGGGGAGCAGTACTTC
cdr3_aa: CASGPDGLGEQYF

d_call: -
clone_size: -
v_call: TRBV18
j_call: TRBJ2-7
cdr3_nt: TGTGCCAGCTCACCCCTCATAGAGGGGCCCCCCTACGAGCAGTACTTC
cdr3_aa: CASSPLIEGPPYEQYF

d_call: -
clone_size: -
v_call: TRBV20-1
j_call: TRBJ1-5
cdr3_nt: TGCAGTGCTAGTACGGACAGTATCGATCAGCCCCAGCATTTT
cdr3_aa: CSASTDSIDQPQHF

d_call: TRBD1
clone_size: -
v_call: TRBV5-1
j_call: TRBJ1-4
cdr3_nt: TGCGCCAGCAGCTCTCAGACAGGGAAAAATGAAAAACTGTTTTTT
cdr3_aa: CASSSQTGKNEKLFF

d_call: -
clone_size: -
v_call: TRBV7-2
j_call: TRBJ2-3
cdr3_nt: TGTGCCAGCAGCTTAGTCTTGTATAGTACAGATACGCAGTATTTT
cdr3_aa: CASSLVLYSTDTQYF

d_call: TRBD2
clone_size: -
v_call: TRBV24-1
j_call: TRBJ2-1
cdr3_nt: TGTGCCACCAGTGATTCCCTAGCGGGGGGTTACAATGAGCAGTTCTTC
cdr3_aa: CATSDSLAGGYNEQFF

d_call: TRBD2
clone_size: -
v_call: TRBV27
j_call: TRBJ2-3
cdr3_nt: TGTGCCAGCAGTTTAACCCCCCCTAGCGGGGGGGCAGATACGCAGTATTTT
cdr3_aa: CASSLTPPSGGADTQYF

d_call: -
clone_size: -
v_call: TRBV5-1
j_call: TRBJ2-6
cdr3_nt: TGCGCCAGCTCGGACCTCTCTGGGGCCAACGTCCTGACTTTC
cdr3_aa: CASSDLSGANVLTF

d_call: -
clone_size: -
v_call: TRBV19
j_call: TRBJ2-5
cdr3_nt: TGTGCCAGTAGTGAACCGGGACAAGTCCAAGAGACCCAGTACTTC
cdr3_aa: CASSEPGQVQETQYF

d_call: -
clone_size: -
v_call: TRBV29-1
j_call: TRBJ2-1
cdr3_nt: TGCAGCTCCACAGGGATGGGGGAGGTGGAGTTCTTC
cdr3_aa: CSSTGMGEVEFF

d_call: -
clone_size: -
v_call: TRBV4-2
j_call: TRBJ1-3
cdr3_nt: TGTGCCAGCAGCCAAGATCAGAATTCTGGAAACACCATATATTTT
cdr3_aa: CASSQDQNSGNTIYF

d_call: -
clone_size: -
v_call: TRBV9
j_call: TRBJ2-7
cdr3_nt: TGTGCCAGCAGCCCCAGGGACTACGAGCAGTACTTC
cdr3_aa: CASSPRDYEQYF

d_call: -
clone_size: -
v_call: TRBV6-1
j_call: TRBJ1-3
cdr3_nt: TGTGCCAGCAGTGAAGTGGTGGGGGGCTCTGGAAACACCATATATTTT
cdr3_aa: CASSEVVGGSGNTIYF

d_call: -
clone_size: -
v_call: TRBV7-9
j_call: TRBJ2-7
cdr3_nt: TGTGCCAGCAGCTTAGTGGACGGGCTCTACGAGCAGTACTTC
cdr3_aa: CASSLVDGLYEQYF

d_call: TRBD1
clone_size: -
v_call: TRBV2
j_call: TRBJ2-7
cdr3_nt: TGTGCCAGCAGTGAAGATACAGGGGTAATAAACGAGCAGTACTTC
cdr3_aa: CASSEDTGVINEQYF

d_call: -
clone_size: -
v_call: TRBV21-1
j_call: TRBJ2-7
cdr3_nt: TGTGCCAGCAGCCCCCAAGGGGGGTCGGTTATACAGTACTTC
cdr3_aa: CASSPQGGSVIQYF

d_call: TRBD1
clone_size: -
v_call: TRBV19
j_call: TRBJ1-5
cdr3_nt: TGTGCCAGTCTTTCGACCGGGACAGGGTTTAATCAGCCCCAGCATTTT
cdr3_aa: CASLSTGTGFNQPQHF

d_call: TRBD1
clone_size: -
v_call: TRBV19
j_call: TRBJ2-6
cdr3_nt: TGTGCCAGTAGGATACAGGGGTCGGGCTCTGGGGCCAACGTCCTGACTTTC
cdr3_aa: CASRIQGSGSGANVLTF

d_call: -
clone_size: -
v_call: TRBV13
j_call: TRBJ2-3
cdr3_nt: TGTGCCAGCAGCCCCTTCAAGGGTACGCAGTATTTT
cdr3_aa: CASSPFKGTQYF

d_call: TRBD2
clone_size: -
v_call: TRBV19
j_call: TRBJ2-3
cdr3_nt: TGTGCCAGTAGCCCGGAAAGCCCAGGACTAGCGGGAAAGAATACGCAGTATTTT
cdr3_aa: CASSPESPGLAGKNTQYF

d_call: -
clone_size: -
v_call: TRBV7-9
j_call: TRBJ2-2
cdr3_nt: TGTGCCAGCAGAGCCGAGACGAACACCGGGGAGCTGTTTTTT
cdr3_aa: CASRAETNTGELFF

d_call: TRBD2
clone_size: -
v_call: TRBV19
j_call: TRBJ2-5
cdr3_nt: TGTGCCAGTAGTATGATAAGCGGGAGTCCCCAAGAGACCCAGTACTTC
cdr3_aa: CASSMISGSPQETQYF

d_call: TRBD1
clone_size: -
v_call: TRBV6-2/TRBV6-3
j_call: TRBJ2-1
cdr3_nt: TGTGCCAGCAGTTTGAAGGGACAGGGATACAATGAGCAGTTCTTC
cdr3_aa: CASSLKGQGYNEQFF

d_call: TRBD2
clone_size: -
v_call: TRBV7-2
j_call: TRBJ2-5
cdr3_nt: TGTGCCAGCAGCGTAGCGGGGGGGGAAGAGACCCAGTACTTC
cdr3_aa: CASSVAGGEETQYF

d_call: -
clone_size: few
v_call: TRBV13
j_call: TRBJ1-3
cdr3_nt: TGTGCCAGCAGCGAATCTTCTGCGGGAAACACCATATATTTT
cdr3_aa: CASSESSAGNTIYF

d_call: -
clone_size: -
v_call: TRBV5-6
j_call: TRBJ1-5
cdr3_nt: TGTGCCAGCAGCTTAGGGACTCAGCCCCAGCATTTT
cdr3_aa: CASSLGTQPQHF

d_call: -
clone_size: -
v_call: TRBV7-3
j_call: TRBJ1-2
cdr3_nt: TGTGCCAGCAGCTCCACACACGGAAGCGGTCTTGGCTACACCTTC
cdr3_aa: CASSSTHGSGLGYTF

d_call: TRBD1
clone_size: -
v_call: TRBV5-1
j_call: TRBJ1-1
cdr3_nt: TGCGCCAGCAGCTTACAGGGGAGGACTGAAGCTTTCTTT
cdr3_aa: CASSLQGRTEAFF

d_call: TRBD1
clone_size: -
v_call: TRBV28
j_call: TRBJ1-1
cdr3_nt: TGTGCCAGTGCGACAGGGGGCCGGAGTACTGAAGCTTTCTTT
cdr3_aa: CASATGGRSTEAFF

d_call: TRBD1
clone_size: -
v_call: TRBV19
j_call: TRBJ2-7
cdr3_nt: TGTGCCAGTAGTCTACAGGGGGCAGCAACCTACGAGCAGTACTTC
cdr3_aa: CASSLQGAATYEQYF